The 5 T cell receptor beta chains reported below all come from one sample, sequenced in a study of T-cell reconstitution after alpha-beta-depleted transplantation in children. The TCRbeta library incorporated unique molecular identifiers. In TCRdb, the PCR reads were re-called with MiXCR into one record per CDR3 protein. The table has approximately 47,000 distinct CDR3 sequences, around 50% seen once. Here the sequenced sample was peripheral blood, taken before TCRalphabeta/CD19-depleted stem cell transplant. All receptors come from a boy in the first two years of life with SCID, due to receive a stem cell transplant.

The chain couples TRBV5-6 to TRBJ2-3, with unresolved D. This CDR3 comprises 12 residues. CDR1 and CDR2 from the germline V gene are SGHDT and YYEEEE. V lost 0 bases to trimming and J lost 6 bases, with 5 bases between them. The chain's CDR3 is CASSLDYDTQYF. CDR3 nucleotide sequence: TGTGCCAGCAGCTTGGACTACGATACGCAGTATTTT.

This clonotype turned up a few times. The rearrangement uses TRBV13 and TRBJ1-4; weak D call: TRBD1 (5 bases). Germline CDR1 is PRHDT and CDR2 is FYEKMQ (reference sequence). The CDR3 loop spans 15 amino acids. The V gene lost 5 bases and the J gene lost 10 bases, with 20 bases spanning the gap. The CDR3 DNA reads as TGTGCCAGCAGCGGATATACTACCCGGGGGGGAAAACTGTTTTTT. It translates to CASSGYTTRGGKLFF.

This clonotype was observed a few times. The CDR3 sequence is CASSLGGTGGTDTQYF. CDR3 bases: TGCGCCAGCAGCTTAGGTGGGACAGGGGGCACAGATACGCAGTATTTT. This chain connects TRBV5-1 to TRBJ2-3, with TRBD1 matching 10 bases. Germline V gene data show CDR1 as SGHRS and CDR2 as YFSETQ. Trimming removed 2 bases from V and 1 base from J; junction bases left unmatched: 4. This CDR3 spans 16 amino acids.

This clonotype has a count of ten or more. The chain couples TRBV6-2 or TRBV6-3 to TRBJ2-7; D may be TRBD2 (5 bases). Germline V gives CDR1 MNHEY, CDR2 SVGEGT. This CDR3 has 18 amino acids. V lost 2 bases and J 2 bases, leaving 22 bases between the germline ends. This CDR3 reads CASSYEGSRLAIPYEQYF. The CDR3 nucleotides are TGTGCCAGCAGTTACGAGGGCAGCCGATTAGCGATTCCCTACGAGCAGTACTTC.

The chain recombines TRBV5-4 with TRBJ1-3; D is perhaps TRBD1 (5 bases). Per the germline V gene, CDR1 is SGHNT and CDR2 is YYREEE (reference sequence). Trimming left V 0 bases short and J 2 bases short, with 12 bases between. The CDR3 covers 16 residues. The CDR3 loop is CASSLGRGSAGNTIYF. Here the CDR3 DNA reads TGTGCCAGCAGCTTGGGCCGGGGCTCTGCTGGAAACACCATATATTTT. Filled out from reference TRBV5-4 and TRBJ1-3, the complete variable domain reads ETGVTQSPTHLIKTRGQQVTLRCSSQSGHNTVSWYQQALGQGPQFIFQYYREEENGRGNFPPRFSGLQFPNYSSELNVNALELDDSALYLCASSLGRGSAGNTIYFGEGSWLTVV.